This T cell receptor (beta chain) appears in the sequencing data of a study of response to subunit inactivated influenza vaccine. Regarding the study as a whole: The study's authors posited that every seasonal influenza vaccination enlists few new T cells.

This clonotype was observed at least ten times. Its specificity is unknown. V trimming: 4 bases; J trimming: 5 bases; junction bases outside the gene matches: 5. CDR3 length: 15 amino acids. Each CDR3 protein gets one entry after TCRdb re-called the RT-PCR reads with MiXCR. This sample has hundreds of thousands of distinct CDR3 sequences, with 15% to 18% found just once. The sample here was PBMCs from blood, taken approximately 12 days after vaccination. The chain combines TRBV12-3 or TRBV12-4 with TRBJ2-3, with TRBD2 identical over 11 bases. The sequence was obtained from a man in his fifties who received an inactivated influenza vaccine. The CDR3 spells CASSSLAGGGDTQYF. The CDR3 DNA sequence: TGTGCCAGCAGTTCCCTAGCGGGGGGTGGAGATACGCAGTATTTT.